Listed here are 20 T cell receptor beta chains from one sample, sequenced in a study of cytomegalovirus exposure and HLA in healthy donors. The PCR had 60 Vbeta and 13 Jbeta primers. TCRdb's copy holds only in-frame clones and misses some; the assay was immunoSEQ multiplex PCR. Here the sample spans around 110,000 clones, around 10% being singletons. Sequenced material: PBMCs. The receptors were gathered from a man aged 25 to 40 in good health and CMV-seronegative.

This clone came up a few times. The chain employs TRBV27 and TRBJ2-7; D perhaps matches TRBD2 (5 bases). The CDR3 extends over 14 amino acids. V was cut by 3 bases and J by 3 bases, with 12 bases left in between. The V gene's germline CDR1 is MNHEY and CDR2 SMNVEV (reference sequence). This CDR3 reads CASSFLRGNYEQYF. CDR3 nucleotides: TGTGCCAGCAGTTTTCTCCGGGGTAACTACGAGCAGTACTTC.

This clone appeared a few times. J is TRBJ1-2 and V is TRBV4-1; TRBD1 might be the D (6 bases). Germline CDR1 is MGHRA and CDR2 is YSYEKL. This CDR3 spans 15 amino acids. V gave up 4 bases and J gave up 7 bases, with 19 bases separating them. CDR3 nucleotide sequence: TGCGCCAGCAGCCGTAAGACAGGCCCCTCTGCTGGCTACACCTTC. Its protein product is CASSRKTGPSAGYTF.

Points on this clone: An end of the junction differs from the germline gene, which may be a read error. Additional DNA sequences in this sample encode the identical CDR3. This rearrangement joins TRBV6-5 to TRBJ1-1, with 7 bases identical to TRBD1. Germline CDR1 MNHEY, CDR2 SVGAGI. The CDR3 totals 14 residues. In DNA form, the CDR3 reads TGCGCCAGCAGACCCGGGACAGTGAACACTGAAGCTTTCTTT. Translation: CASRPGTVNTEAFF.

This chain links TRBV2 with TRBJ2-5; 9 bases align to TRBD1. CDR1 is SNHLY, CDR2 FYNNEI, per germline. V lost 4 bases, J lost 2 bases, and 5 bases stayed unmatched. This CDR3 has 15 residues. In nucleotides, the CDR3 is TGTGCCAGCAGTGGACAGGGGGTACCACAAGAGACCCAGTACTTC. Its protein is CASSGQGVPQETQYF.

The chain joins TRBV7-5 to TRBJ2-7; the table's D call of TRBD1 was not tested on the DNA. TRBV7-5 is flagged as a pseudogene. The CDR3 consists of 16 residues. The CDR3 region has the DNA TGTGCCAGAAGCTTAGAATCTGGACAGGGGGCGGTGGAGCAGTACTTC. The encoded protein is CARSLESGQGAVEQYF.

The gene calls are TRBV5-1 and TRBJ1-1, with 9 bases fitting TRBD1. The CDR3 is 13 amino acids. V lost 5 bases to trimming and J lost 6 bases; unmatched junction nucleotides: 5. Germline CDR1 and CDR2: SGHRS and YFSETQ. CDR3 residues: CASSEQGASEAFF. CDR3 nucleotides: TGCGCCAGCAGTGAACAGGGGGCTTCTGAAGCTTTCTTT.

The chain links TRBV28 to TRBJ2-7; 10 positions match TRBD1. CDR1 and CDR2 (germline): MDHEN, SYDVKM. Trimming cost V 11 bases and J 2 bases; bases outside gene matches: 6. There are 13 residues in the CDR3. The CDR3 here is CAAGTGVPYEQYF. The CDR3 DNA reads TGTGCCGCCGGGACAGGGGTTCCCTACGAGCAGTACTTC.

This clone turned up a few times. The chain uses TRBV30 and TRBJ2-2, with TRBD1 matching 11 bases. CDR1 and CDR2 from the germline V gene are GTSNPN and SVGIG (reference sequence). The CDR3 spans 13 residues. The V gene end was trimmed by 7 bases and the J gene end by 7 bases; junction bases not matched to a gene: 5. In nucleotides, the CDR3 is TGTGCCTTGGGACAGGGGGTTGGCGGGGAGCTGTTTTTT. Protein sequence: CALGQGVGGELFF.

This clone was counted between two and nine times. The gene calls are TRBV6-1 and TRBJ2-2; D is unclear. The germline V gene encodes CDR1 MNHNS and CDR2 SASEGT. The CDR3 consists of 15 residues. The V gene lost 6 bases and the J gene lost 3 bases, with 14 bases spanning the gap. This chain's CDR3 is CASSPPGVYTGELFF. The CDR3 bases are TGTGCCAGCAGCCCCCCAGGCGTTTACACCGGGGAGCTGTTTTTT.

This clone has a handful of counts. The gene calls are TRBV30 and TRBJ2-1; D may be TRBD2 (6 bases). The CDR3 is made up of 14 amino acids. V shed 2 bases and J shed 7 bases, with 15 bases lying between them. Germline V gene lookup returns CDR1 GTSNPN and CDR2 SVGIG (reference sequence). The CDR3 DNA reads as TGTGCCTGGAGTCCAGGGACTGGGAGAAATGAGCAGTTCTTC. Translating it yields CAWSPGTGRNEQFF.

This clone showed up just a few times. This chain joins TRBV5-4 and TRBJ2-7; TRBD2 is a possible D gene (5 bases). CDR3 length equals 16 residues. CDR1 and CDR2 from the germline V gene are SGHNT and YYREEE (reference sequence). The V and J ends lost 4 bases and 0 bases respectively, with 17 bases between them. The CDR3 sequence: CASSPGGRQRSYEQYF. In nucleotides, the CDR3 is TGTGCCAGCAGCCCTGGAGGTAGGCAGCGCTCCTACGAGCAGTACTTC.

The sample holds a few counts of this clone. The chain couples TRBV21-1 to TRBJ1-6; the table gives TRBD1 as D, unverified against the DNA. TRBV21-1 corresponds to a pseudogene. The CDR3 has 17 residues. CDR3 coding DNA: TGTGCCAGCAGCAGACAGGGGCCGCGTCCCTATAATTCACCCCTCCACTTT. This gives the protein CASSRQGPRPYNSPLHF.

This chain uses TRBV5-1 with TRBJ1-1; D perhaps matches TRBD1 (6 bases). Germline assignment: CDR1 SGHRS and CDR2 YFSETQ. The CDR3 has 14 amino acids. Trimming left V 4 bases short and J 0 bases short, with 10 bases between. The CDR3 nucleotides read TGCGCCAGCAGCATAGGACAGCTGAACACTGAAGCTTTCTTT. This gives the protein CASSIGQLNTEAFF. Combining the CDR3 with reference TRBV5-1 and TRBJ1-1 gives the whole variable domain KAGVTQTPRYLIKTRGQQVTLSCSPISGHRSVSWYQQTPGQGLQFLFEYFSETQRNKGNFPGRFSGRQFSNSRSEMNVSTLELGDSALYLCASSIGQLNTEAFFGQGTRLTVV.

This clone was found a few times. The chain carries TRBV5-4 and TRBJ2-1; the match to TRBD2 covers 11 bases. With 5 bases clipped from V and 2 bases from J, the junction kept 6 bases outside the gene matches. The germline V gene encodes CDR1 SGHNT and CDR2 YYREEE (reference sequence). The length of the CDR3 is 16 residues. CDR3 amino acids: CASSASGGPTYNEQFF. The DNA of the CDR3 is TGTGCCAGCAGTGCTAGCGGGGGGCCCACCTACAATGAGCAGTTCTTC.

This chain uses TRBV19 with TRBJ2-2; D gene ambiguous. This CDR3 has 15 residues. Germline V gene data show CDR1 as LNHDA and CDR2 as SQIVND (reference sequence). The V and J ends lost 3 bases and 6 bases respectively, with 14 bases between them. The CDR3 bases are TGTGCCAGTAGTATGTTTCTAGAATCTGCCGGGGAGCTGTTTTTT. Translated: CASSMFLESAGELFF.

The chain joins TRBV11-3 to TRBJ2-5; 9 positions agree with TRBD1. The V gene's germline CDR1 is SGHNT and CDR2 YENEEA. Trimming at V came to 4 bases and at J to 5 bases, leaving 5 bases not matched to a gene. This CDR3 has 14 residues. DNA for the CDR3: TGTGCCAGCAGCTCCGGACAGGGGCTGGAGACCCAGTACTTC. Protein: CASSSGQGLETQYF.

This clone was observed a handful of times. CDR3 loop: CATSRHRGTGNQPQHF. In DNA, the CDR3 is TGTGCCACCAGCAGACACCGCGGGACAGGGAATCAGCCCCAGCATTTT. This sequence joins TRBV15 and TRBJ1-5; 9 bases map to TRBD1. The germline gives CDR1 LNHNV, CDR2 YYDKDF (reference sequence). CDR3 length: 16 amino acids. With 2 bases clipped from V and 4 bases from J, the junction kept 6 bases outside the gene matches.

The V call is TRBV11-3, the J call TRBJ2-7, with 8 nucleotides matching TRBD2. The V segment lost 2 bases and the J segment 4 bases; nucleotides outside the gene matches: 4. CDR3 length equals 14 residues. Looked up from germline, CDR1 is SGHNT and CDR2 is YENEEA. The CDR3 here is CASSLSGSEYEQYF. The CDR3 nucleotides read TGTGCCAGCAGCTTAAGCGGGAGTGAGTACGAGCAGTACTTC.

A few counts support this clone. This chain links TRBV5-1 with TRBJ1-6; D is uncertain. The V end lost 0 bases, the J end lost 0 bases, and 7 bases lay between the germline ends. The CDR3 is 16 residues long. Germline CDR1 and CDR2: SGHRS and YFSETQ. The CDR3, as DNA: TGCGCCAGCAGCTTGGGTGGTAGCTCCTATAATTCACCCCTCCACTTT. Encoded protein: CASSLGGSSYNSPLHF.

This clone occurred a few times. The chain employs TRBV30 and TRBJ2-7; D perhaps matches TRBD2 (6 bases). Deletions cut 0 bases from V and 1 base from J, with 13 bases between. Germline loops: CDR1 GTSNPN, CDR2 SVGIG (reference sequence). The CDR3 extends over 15 amino acids. CDR3 in DNA: TGTGCCTGGAGTGTAGGTAGCGGCAAGTCCTACGAGCAGTACTTC. Its translation is CAWSVGSGKSYEQYF.